Listed below are T cell receptor beta chains from one sample, sequenced in a study of shared clonotypes between healthy human individuals. Repertoires were generated with immunoSEQ multiplex PCR, while TCRdb's copy carries only in-frame clones and drops some. The sample carries over a million clones, 70% to 80% recorded once. Material for sequencing was memory CD4+ T cells sorted from blood. Receptor source: a man younger than 30 in good health. Both conserved end residues are part of each CDR3. D genes are given only for firm matches. Clone size is not always given. Where it is, it says once, few, many or a class for expanded clones.

j_call	v_call	clone_size	d_call	cdr3_aa	cdr3_nt
TRBJ2-4	TRBV28	.	.	CASSTPGLERAKNIQYF	TGTGCCAGCAGTACCCCGGGCCTCGAACGGGCCAAAAACATTCAGTACTTC
TRBJ2-7	TRBV28	few	.	CASSLSDMYEQYF	TGTGCCAGCAGTTTATCCGACATGTACGAGCAGTACTTC
TRBJ1-5	TRBV11-2	.	.	CASSYAGQTNQPQHF	TGTGCCAGCAGCTACGCGGGACAAACTAATCAGCCCCAGCATTTT
TRBJ2-2	TRBV29-1	few	.	CSSGSLDTGELFF	TGCAGCTCTGGGAGCCTTGACACCGGGGAGCTGTTTTTT
TRBJ2-2	TRBV6-1	many	TRBD1	CASTLTGTPGELFF	TGTGCCAGCACCTTGACAGGGACCCCCGGGGAGCTGTTTTTT
TRBJ2-7	TRBV7-3	.	TRBD2	CASSLMGGTVNEQYF	TGTGCCAGCAGCTTAATGGGAGGGACGGTCAACGAGCAGTACTTC
TRBJ2-3	TRBV6-1	.	.	CASSVARQGTDTQYF	TGTGCCAGCAGTGTCGCGAGGCAGGGCACAGATACGCAGTATTTT
TRBJ1-2	TRBV5-1	.	TRBD1	CASRSDRGRSGYTF	TGCGCCAGCAGGTCGGACAGGGGGCGTAGTGGCTACACCTTC
TRBJ1-6	TRBV10-1	few	.	CASSENRNNSPLHF	TGCGCCAGCAGTGAAAACAGGAATAATTCACCCCTCCACTTT
TRBJ1-2	TRBV13	.	TRBD1	CASSFRDRGNGYTF	TGTGCCAGCAGCTTCAGGGACAGGGGTAATGGCTACACCTTC
TRBJ1-2	TRBV28	.	.	CASSFPSGEGYGYTF	TGTGCCAGCAGTTTCCCTTCAGGGGAAGGGTATGGCTACACCTTC
TRBJ2-7	TRBV10-2	.	TRBD1	CASTRTGSSYEQYF	TGCGCCAGCACCAGGACAGGGTCCTCCTACGAGCAGTACTTC
TRBJ1-2	TRBV5-4	.	.	CASSLDGIGYGYTF	TGTGCCAGCAGCTTGGATGGGATCGGCTATGGCTACACCTTC
TRBJ2-2	TRBV29-1	.	.	CSVQLYGQTTNTGELFF	TGCAGCGTTCAGCTTTATGGACAGACTACGAACACCGGGGAGCTGTTTTTT
TRBJ2-3	TRBV7-9	.	.	CASSLAGEDTQYF	TGTGCCAGCAGCTTAGCTGGAGAGGATACGCAGTATTTT
TRBJ2-1	TRBV20-1	.	.	CSATPGTEQFF	TGCAGTGCTACCCCCGGGACAGAGCAGTTCTTC
TRBJ1-1	TRBV11-2	.	.	CASSLEGTTLGTEAFF	TGTGCCAGCAGCTTAGAAGGGACCACCCTGGGCACTGAAGCTTTCTTT
TRBJ1-2	TRBV5-6	.	.	CASSLASAAGGYTF	TGTGCCAGCAGCTTGGCTTCGGCGGCGGGAGGCTACACCTTC
TRBJ2-4	TRBV9	.	.	CASSVGEGNIQYF	TGTGCCAGCAGCGTAGGAGAGGGGAACATTCAGTACTTC
TRBJ2-5	TRBV6-1	.	.	CASSEKSRRVETQYF	TGTGCCAGCAGTGAAAAGTCGCGCCGAGTGGAGACCCAGTACTTC
TRBJ2-7	TRBV19	.	TRBD2	CASSIDGTSGSCEQYF	TGTGCCAGTAGTATAGACGGGACTAGCGGGAGCTGCGAGCAGTACTTC
TRBJ2-3	TRBV5-1	once	.	CASSLGQTTDTQYF	TGCGCCAGCAGCTTGGGGCAGACCACAGATACGCAGTATTTT
TRBJ1-2	TRBV19	.	.	CASSEGLYGYTF	TGTGCCAGTAGTGAAGGGCTCTATGGCTACACCTTC
TRBJ1-1	TRBV5-1	.	TRBD1	CASSTGDSTEAFF	TGCGCCAGCAGCACGGGGGACAGCACTGAAGCTTTCTTT
TRBJ2-7	TRBV11-2	.	.	CASSRSGSSYEQYF	TGTGCCAGCAGTCGAAGTGGGAGCTCCTACGAGCAGTACTTC
TRBJ1-1	TRBV10-3	few	.	CATQPGVNTEAFF	TGTGCCACCCAGCCCGGGGTGAACACTGAAGCTTTCTTT
TRBJ2-1	TRBV9	.	.	CASSPRGNSYNEQFF	TGTGCCAGCAGCCCCCGGGGTAACTCCTACAATGAGCAGTTCTTC
TRBJ2-7	TRBV7-2	once	TRBD1	CASSLTRVGQGIEQYF	TGTGCCAGCAGCCTAACTCGAGTGGGACAGGGGATTGAGCAGTACTTC
TRBJ1-6	TRBV5-6	.	TRBD1	CASSWTGGDSPLHF	TGTGCCAGCAGCTGGACAGGGGGGGATTCACCCCTCCACTTT
TRBJ2-3	TRBV5-1	.	.	CASSPSGWGEEDTQYF	TGCGCCAGCAGCCCGAGCGGTTGGGGAGAGGAGGATACGCAGTATTTT
TRBJ2-1	TRBV10-3	.	.	CAISESQSEQFF	TGTGCCATCAGTGAGTCTCAGAGTGAGCAGTTCTTC
TRBJ1-1	TRBV30	few	.	CAWGRGATLTEAFF	TGTGCCTGGGGCAGAGGGGCTACATTAACTGAAGCTTTCTTT
TRBJ2-2	TRBV5-1	.	TRBD2	CASTLTSGGTGELFF	TGCGCCAGCACCCTTACTAGCGGGGGAACCGGGGAGCTGTTTTTT
TRBJ2-5	TRBV6-6	.	TRBD2	CASSYPGLDQETQYF	TGTGCCAGCAGTTACCCGGGACTAGATCAAGAGACCCAGTACTTC
TRBJ1-2	TRBV28	.	.	CASSLSGANGYTF	TGTGCCAGCAGTTTGTCTGGGGCCAATGGCTACACCTTC
TRBJ2-2	TRBV11-2	.	.	CASSLTGGGTGELFF	TGTGCCAGCAGCCTAACGGGGGGCGGTACCGGGGAGCTGTTTTTT
TRBJ1-6	TRBV7-2	.	.	CASRLAGDNSPLHF	TGTGCCAGCAGGTTAGCGGGGGATAATTCACCCCTCCACTTT